This T cell receptor (beta chain) was recovered during a study of blood T cell repertoires in COVID-19. Generated by immunoSEQ multiplex PCR, the TCRdb table keeps only in-frame clones and is missing some. The data show about 38,000 clones, roughly 74% seen once. Germline CDR1 is SGHDN and CDR2 is FVKESK. The J segment lost 4 bases and the V segment lost 4 bases, leaving 12 bases of the junction unmatched. The CDR3 covers 16 residues. The V gene is TRBV14, the J gene TRBJ1-2, with 7 bases that match TRBD1. The sample taken for sequencing was peripheral blood. The sequence was obtained from a man between 65 and 79 years old with COVID-19, enrolled during active disease. This CDR3 is CASSRRRQGSFYGYTF. CDR3 coding DNA: TGTGCCAGCAGCCGTCGCCGACAGGGTAGTTTCTATGGCTACACCTTC.